The 13 T cell receptor beta chains below come from one sample, sequenced in a study of neurological immune-mediated disorders. One entry per CDR3 protein results from TCRdb running MiXCR on the 5' RACE reads. The top ten hold under 2% of the sample, which has 84,000 or so distinct CDR3 sequences, 9% to 12% seen once. Material: PBMCs. The receptors shown here come from a man aged 35 to 55 in good health.

CDR3 in DNA: TGTGCCAGTAGTATTGCGAGCAGCAACTCACCCCTCCACTTT. This sequence encodes CASSIASSNSPLHF. The chain uses TRBV19 and TRBJ1-6; no definite D call. The V gene's germline CDR1 is LNHDA and CDR2 SQIVND (reference sequence). Between the trimmed V and J ends, which lost 3 bases and 10 bases, there was a span of 13 bases. CDR3 length: 14 residues.

This clonotype has at least ten counts. The rearrangement uses TRBV5-1 and TRBJ2-1; D possibly corresponds to TRBD2 (7 bases). The ends were cut back, 0 bases at V and 0 bases at J, with 13 bases in the middle. CDR1 is SGHRS and CDR2 is YFSETQ in the germline V gene. The CDR3 extends over 17 amino acids. The CDR3 here is CASSLEGGGSSYNEQFF. The CDR3 nucleotides are TGCGCCAGCAGCTTGGAGGGGGGGGGGAGCTCCTACAATGAGCAGTTCTTC.

This clonotype was counted ten times or more. The chain combines TRBV20-1 with TRBJ2-1, with 9 bases aligning to TRBD1. CDR3 size: 15 residues. Trimming cost V 6 bases and J 7 bases; bases outside gene matches: 13. The germline gives CDR1 DFQATT, CDR2 SNEGSKA (reference sequence). CDR3: CSAVPRDRALNEQFF. The CDR3 DNA follows: TGCAGTGCAGTTCCCCGGGACAGGGCTTTAAATGAGCAGTTCTTC.

At least ten counts were recorded for this clonotype. The chain joins TRBV5-5 to TRBJ1-2; a possible D gene is TRBD1 (5 bases). This CDR3 region has 13 residues. The germline CDR1 and CDR2 sequences are SGHKS and YYEKEE (reference sequence). The germline V and J ends were trimmed by 1 base and 6 bases, with 10 bases remaining between them. CDR3 amino acids: CASSLLGEDGYTF. In DNA form, the CDR3 reads TGTGCCAGCAGCTTGTTAGGGGAGGATGGCTACACCTTC.

This clonotype has ten or more counts. The chain is built from TRBV5-1 and TRBJ2-1, with D perhaps matching TRBD2 (5 bases). This CDR3 contains 12 residues. Germline-derived CDR1 and CDR2 are SGHRS and YFSETQ. V lost 9 bases to trimming and J lost 6 bases, with 13 bases between them. Written as DNA, the CDR3 is TGCGCCACCGCACTAGGAGGCAATGAGCAGTTCTTC. This codes for CATALGGNEQFF.

Only a few counts were recorded for this clonotype. The chain couples TRBV27 to TRBJ2-5, with 8 bases lining up with TRBD1. The junction had 11 bases not matched to a gene; V was cut back by 6 bases and J by 5 bases. The CDR3 is 15 residues long. Per the germline V gene, CDR1 is MNHEY and CDR2 is SMNVEV (reference sequence). The CDR3 coding sequence is TGTGCCAGCAGGAAATACAGGGGGGCGGGCGAGACCCAGTACTTC. Residues: CASRKYRGAGETQYF.

This clonotype was seen ten or more times. The chain joins TRBV5-1 to TRBJ2-2; 8 bases agree with TRBD2. CDR3 length equals 17 residues. The junction had 13 bases not matched to a gene; V was cut back by 2 bases and J by 7 bases. CDR1 and CDR2 (germline): SGHRS, YFSETQ. The CDR3 nucleotides read TGCGCCAGCAGCTTCAAAAAATCCCCTGCGGGAGGCGGGGAGCTGTTTTTT. Amino acid sequence: CASSFKKSPAGGGELFF.

This clonotype was found many times. The junction and the germline gene differ at one end; a read error may be behind it. The V gene is TRBV15, the J gene TRBJ2-4; 9 nucleotides align to TRBD1. Germline lookup yields CDR1 LNHNV and CDR2 YYDKDF (reference sequence). This CDR3 is built from 11 residues. CDR3 loop: CATGDRELVDF. The DNA for the CDR3 is TGTGCCACCGGGGACAGGGAATTGGTGGACTTC.

Concerning this clonotype itself: Just one base apart from a much larger clone, this may be a read error. The rearrangement links TRBV6-5 to TRBJ2-2; possibly TRBD1 for D (5 bases). Trimming pared 4 bases from V and 8 bases from J, leaving 8 bases between. Germline CDR1 is MNHEY and CDR2 is SVGAGI. The CDR3 contains 12 residues. As DNA, the CDR3 is TGTGCCAGCAGTTCAGGGAAAGGGGAGCTGTTTTTT. This sequence encodes CASSSGKGELFF.

This clonotype was seen many times. The chain is built from TRBV27 and TRBJ1-1; D gene ambiguous. Germline CDR1 MNHEY, CDR2 SMNVEV (reference sequence). This CDR3 comprises 15 residues. With 0 bases removed from V and 1 base from J, the gap between germline ends came to 9 bases. The DNA for the CDR3 is TGTGCCAGCAGTTTATCTCCTGCGGAGAACACTGAAGCTTTCTTT. Translating gives CASSLSPAENTEAFF.

The table lists this clonotype with many counts. This chain joins TRBV5-1 and TRBJ1-6; 7 bases line up with TRBD1. Trimming at V came to 5 bases and at J to 8 bases, leaving 10 bases not matched to a gene. The CDR3 runs to 15 residues. The germline V gene encodes CDR1 SGHRS and CDR2 YFSETQ. The CDR3 loop reads CASRKGQVWDSPLHF. As DNA, the CDR3 is TGCGCCAGCAGGAAAGGACAGGTCTGGGATTCACCCCTCCACTTT.

This clonotype was picked up many times. The chain recombines TRBV12-3 or TRBV12-4 with TRBJ1-3; D is undetermined. The CDR3 runs to 15 residues. V was shortened by 6 bases and J by 0 bases, with 12 bases between the two germline ends. This CDR3 reads CASSRPVNSGNTIYF. The CDR3 coding sequence is TGTGCCAGCAGCCGCCCGGTTAACTCTGGAAACACCATATATTTT.

The rearrangement uses TRBV7-9 and TRBJ2-1; D ambiguous. This CDR3 contains 13 residues. V was pared by 3 bases and J by 9 bases, with 12 bases between. Germline V gene sequence: CDR1 SEHNR, CDR2 FQNEAQ (reference sequence). This CDR3 reads CASSFPWSVEQFF. The CDR3 region has the DNA TGTGCCAGCAGCTTCCCCTGGAGCGTTGAGCAGTTCTTC.